This T cell receptor (beta chain) comes out of a study of blood T cell repertoires in COVID-19. On the study more broadly: Samples of COVID-19 (acute and convalescent) were obtained from the United States, Italy and Spain. PBMCs, B-cell-depleted T cells, or T cells were the source of the cDNA or gDNA that made up the material.

The repertoire was sequenced with immunoSEQ multiplex PCR; TCRdb's copy has only in-frame clones and lacks some. This sample yields a few hundred thousand clones, of which roughly 80% are seen a single time; less than 4% belongs to the top ten. Per the germline V gene, CDR1 is ENHRY and CDR2 is SYGVKD. This CDR3 has 13 amino acids. Trimming took 10 bases from V and 0 from J; bases not matched to a gene: 5. The sequence derives from a woman aged 18-29 years with acute or convalescent COVID-19. The chain joins TRBV10-3 to TRBJ1-1; 7 positions agree with TRBD1. The sequenced sample consisted of peripheral blood. The CDR3 DNA reads as TGTGCCACCCAAGACAGGGTGAACACTGAAGCTTTCTTT. Encoded protein: CATQDRVNTEAFF.